This T cell receptor beta chain was recovered during a study of blood T cell repertoires in COVID-19. Study overall: There were acute and convalescent COVID-19 samples, and they came from the United States, Italy and Spain.

Method: immunoSEQ multiplex PCR; TCRdb's copy keeps in-frame clones and lacks some. The sample shows about 230,000 clones, about 88% of them seen only once. The CDR3 spans 13 residues. The V gene lost 5 bases and the J gene lost 2 bases, with 9 bases spanning the gap. Germline values: CDR1 SGHTA, CDR2 FQGNSA. The sequenced material came from peripheral blood. The chain employs TRBV7-2 and TRBJ1-2; the D is unclear. This receptor was identified in a man aged 40-49 years with acute or convalescent COVID-19. The CDR3 sequence is CASSPDGNYGYTF. The CDR3 DNA sequence: TGTGCCAGCAGCCCCGACGGGAACTATGGCTACACCTTC.